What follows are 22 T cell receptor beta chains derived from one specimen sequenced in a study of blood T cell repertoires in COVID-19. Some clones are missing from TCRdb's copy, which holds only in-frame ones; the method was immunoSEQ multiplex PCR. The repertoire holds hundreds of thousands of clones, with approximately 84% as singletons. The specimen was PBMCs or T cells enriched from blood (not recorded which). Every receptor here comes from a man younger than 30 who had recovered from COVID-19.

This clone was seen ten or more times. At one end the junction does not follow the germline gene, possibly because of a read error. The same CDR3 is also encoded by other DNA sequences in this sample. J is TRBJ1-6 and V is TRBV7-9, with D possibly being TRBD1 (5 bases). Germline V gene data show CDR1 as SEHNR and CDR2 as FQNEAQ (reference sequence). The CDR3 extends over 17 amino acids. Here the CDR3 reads CPSPTHDRGGVNSPLHF. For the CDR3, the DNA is TGCCCCAGCCCCACCCACGACCGGGGGGGAGTAAATTCACCCCTCCACTTT.

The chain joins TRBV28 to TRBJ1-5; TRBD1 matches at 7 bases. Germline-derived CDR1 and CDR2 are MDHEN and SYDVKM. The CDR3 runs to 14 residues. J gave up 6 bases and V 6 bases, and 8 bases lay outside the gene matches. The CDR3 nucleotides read TGTGCCAGCAGAAAAGGGGGCGTTAGTCAGCCCCAGCATTTT. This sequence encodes CASRKGGVSQPQHF.

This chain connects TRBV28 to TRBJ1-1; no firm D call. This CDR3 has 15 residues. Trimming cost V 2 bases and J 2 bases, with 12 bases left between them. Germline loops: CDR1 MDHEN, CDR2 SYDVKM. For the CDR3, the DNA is TGTGCCAGCAGTTTAGAGGGAGGTCGCAACACTGAAGCTTTCTTT. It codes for CASSLEGGRNTEAFF.

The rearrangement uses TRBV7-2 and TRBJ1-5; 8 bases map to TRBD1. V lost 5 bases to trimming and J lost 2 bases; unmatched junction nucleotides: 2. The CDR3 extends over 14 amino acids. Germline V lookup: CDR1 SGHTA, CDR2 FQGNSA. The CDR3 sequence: CASSTGQGNQPQHF. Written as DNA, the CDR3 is TGTGCCAGCAGCACGGGACAGGGCAATCAGCCCCAGCATTTT.

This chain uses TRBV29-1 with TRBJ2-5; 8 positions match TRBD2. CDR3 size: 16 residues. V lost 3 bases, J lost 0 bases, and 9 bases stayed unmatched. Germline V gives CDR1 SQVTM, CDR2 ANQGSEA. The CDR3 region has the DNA TGCAGCGTTGACCCTACTAGCGGCGGGTACCAAGAGACCCAGTACTTC. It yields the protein CSVDPTSGGYQETQYF.

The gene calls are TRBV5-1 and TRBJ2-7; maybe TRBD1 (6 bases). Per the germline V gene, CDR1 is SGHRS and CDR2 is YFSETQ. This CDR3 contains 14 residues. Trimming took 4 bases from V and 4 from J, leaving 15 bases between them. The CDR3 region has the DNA TGCGCCAGCAGCCCAAGCACAGGGAGATACGAGCAGTACTTC. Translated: CASSPSTGRYEQYF.

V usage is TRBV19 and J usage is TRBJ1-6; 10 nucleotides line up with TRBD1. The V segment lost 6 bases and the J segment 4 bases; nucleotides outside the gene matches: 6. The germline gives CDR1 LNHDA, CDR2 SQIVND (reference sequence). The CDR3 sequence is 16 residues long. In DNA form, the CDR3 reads TGTGCCAGTAGGGATGGGGACAGGGGTTATAATTCACCCCTCCACTTT. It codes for CASRDGDRGYNSPLHF.

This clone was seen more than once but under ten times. As DNA, the CDR3 is TGCGCCAGCAGTGAACTGGTAGGGACTAGCGGGAGCTATGAGCAGTTCTTC. This gives the protein CASSELVGTSGSYEQFF. The chain uses TRBV10-2 and TRBJ2-1; 14 positions agree with TRBD2. Germline loops: CDR1 WSHSY, CDR2 SAAADI. J was trimmed by 8 bases and V by 3 bases; bases with no gene match: 9. The CDR3 covers 17 residues.

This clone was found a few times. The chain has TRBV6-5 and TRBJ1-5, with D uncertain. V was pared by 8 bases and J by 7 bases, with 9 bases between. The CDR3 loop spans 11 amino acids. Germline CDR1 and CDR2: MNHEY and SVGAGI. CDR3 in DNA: TGTGCCAGCGGGGAGGGCCAGCCCCAGCATTTT. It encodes CASGEGQPQHF.

CDR3 sequence: CASSLVAGGVDEQFF. The DNA for the CDR3 is TGTGCCAGCAGCTTAGTAGCGGGAGGGGTAGATGAGCAGTTCTTC. This chain joins TRBV7-9 and TRBJ2-1; the match to TRBD2 covers 11 bases. Germline values: CDR1 SEHNR, CDR2 FQNEAQ (reference sequence). The V gene end was trimmed by 1 base and the J gene end by 8 bases; junction bases not matched to a gene: 4. The CDR3 runs 15 residues.

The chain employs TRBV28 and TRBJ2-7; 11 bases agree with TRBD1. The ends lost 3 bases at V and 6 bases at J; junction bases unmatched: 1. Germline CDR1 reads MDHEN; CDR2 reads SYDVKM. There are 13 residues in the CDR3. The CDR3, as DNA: TGTGCCAGCAGTTTGGGACAGGGGGTCGAGCAGTACTTC. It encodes CASSLGQGVEQYF.

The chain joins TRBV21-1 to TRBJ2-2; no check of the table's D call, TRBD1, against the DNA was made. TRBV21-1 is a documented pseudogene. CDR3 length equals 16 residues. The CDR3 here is CASSKIGTGDTGELFF. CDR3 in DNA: TGTGCCAGCAGCAAAATTGGGACAGGGGACACCGGGGAGCTGTTTTTT.

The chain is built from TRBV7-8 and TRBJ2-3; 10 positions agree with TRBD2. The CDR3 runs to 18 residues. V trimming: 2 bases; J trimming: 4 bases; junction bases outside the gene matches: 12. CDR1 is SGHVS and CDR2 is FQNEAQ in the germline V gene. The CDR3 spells CASSLYTTGLAKSDTQYF. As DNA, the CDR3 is TGTGCCAGCAGCTTATATACCACGGGACTAGCGAAGTCAGATACGCAGTATTTT.

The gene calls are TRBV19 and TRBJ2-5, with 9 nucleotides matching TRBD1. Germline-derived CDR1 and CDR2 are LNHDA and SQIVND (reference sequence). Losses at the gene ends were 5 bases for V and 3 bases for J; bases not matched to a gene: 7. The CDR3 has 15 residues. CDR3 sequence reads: CASSSLGQGEETQYF. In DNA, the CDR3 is TGTGCCAGTAGTTCTCTGGGACAGGGTGAAGAGACCCAGTACTTC.

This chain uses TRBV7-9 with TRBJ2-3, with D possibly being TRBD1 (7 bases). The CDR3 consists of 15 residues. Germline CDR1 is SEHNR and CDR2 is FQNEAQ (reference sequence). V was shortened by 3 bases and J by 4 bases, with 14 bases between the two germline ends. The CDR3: CASSFQGGLADTQYF. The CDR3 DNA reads TGTGCCAGCAGCTTTCAGGGGGGCCTTGCAGATACGCAGTATTTT.

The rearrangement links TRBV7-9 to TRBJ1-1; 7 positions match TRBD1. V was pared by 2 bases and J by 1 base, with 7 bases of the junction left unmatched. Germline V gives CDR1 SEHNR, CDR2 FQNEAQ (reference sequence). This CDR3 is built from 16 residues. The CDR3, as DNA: TGTGCCAGCAGCTTACCTCAGACAGGGAGGAACACTGAAGCTTTCTTT. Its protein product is CASSLPQTGRNTEAFF.

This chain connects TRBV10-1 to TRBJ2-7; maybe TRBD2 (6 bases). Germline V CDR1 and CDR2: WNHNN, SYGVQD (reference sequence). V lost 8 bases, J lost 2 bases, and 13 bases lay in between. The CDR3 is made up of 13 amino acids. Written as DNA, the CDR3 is TGCGCCAGCGGGGTAGCGGCAGCCTACGAGCAGTACTTC. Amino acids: CASGVAAAYEQYF.

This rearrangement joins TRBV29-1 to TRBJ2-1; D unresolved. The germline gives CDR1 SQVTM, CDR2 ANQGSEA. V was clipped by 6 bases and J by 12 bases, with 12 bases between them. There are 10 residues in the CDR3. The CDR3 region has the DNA TGCAGCGTCGACCCCCCAGGGCAGTTCTTC. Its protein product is CSVDPPGQFF.

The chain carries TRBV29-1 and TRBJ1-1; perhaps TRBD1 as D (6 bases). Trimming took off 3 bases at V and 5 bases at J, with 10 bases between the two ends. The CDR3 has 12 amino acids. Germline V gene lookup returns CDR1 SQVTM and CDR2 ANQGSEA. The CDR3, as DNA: TGCAGCGTTGATGGGGGCGGGACTGAAGCTTTCTTT. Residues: CSVDGGGTEAFF.

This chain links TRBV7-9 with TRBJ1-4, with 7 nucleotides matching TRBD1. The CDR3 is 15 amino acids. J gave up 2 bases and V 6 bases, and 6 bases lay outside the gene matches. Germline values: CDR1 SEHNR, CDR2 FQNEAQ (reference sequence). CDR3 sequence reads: CASSPWGQTNEKLFF. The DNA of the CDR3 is TGTGCCAGCAGTCCGTGGGGACAGACTAATGAAAAACTGTTTTTT.

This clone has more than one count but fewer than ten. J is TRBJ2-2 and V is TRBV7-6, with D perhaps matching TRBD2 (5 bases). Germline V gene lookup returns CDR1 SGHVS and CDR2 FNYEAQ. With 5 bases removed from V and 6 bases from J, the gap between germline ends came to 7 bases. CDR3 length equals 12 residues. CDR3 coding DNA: TGTGCCAGCAGCCCCGGGGCCGGGGAGCTGTTTTTT. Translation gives CASSPGAGELFF. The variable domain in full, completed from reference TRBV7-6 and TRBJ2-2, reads GAGVSQSPRYKVTKRGQDVALRCDPISGHVSLYWYRQALGQGPEFLTYFNYEAQQDKSGLPNDRFSAERPEGSISTLTIQRTEQRDSAMYRCASSPGAGELFFGEGSRLTVL.

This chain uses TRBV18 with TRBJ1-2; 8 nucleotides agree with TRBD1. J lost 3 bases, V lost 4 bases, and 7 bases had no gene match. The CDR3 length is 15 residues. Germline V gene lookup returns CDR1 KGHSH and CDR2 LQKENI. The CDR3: CASSQRTGRDYGYTF. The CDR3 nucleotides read TGTGCCAGCTCACAAAGGACAGGGAGGGACTATGGCTACACCTTC.